This T cell receptor beta chain was captured by sequencing in a study of tumor-infiltrating lymphocytes in primary liver carcinoma. Study-wide context: Samples yielded about 3.5 to 7.5 million productive TCRbeta reads, similar across tissue types.

Priming with a constant-region primer yielded TCR beta cDNA from 450 to 550 ng total RNA. A slightly modified ARM-PCR protocol with three nested multiplex PCR rounds produced these TCR beta libraries. TRBV1-TRBV30 forward and Cbeta reverse primers drove the first two roughly 10-cycle rounds. TCRdb processed the multiplex PCR reads anew with MiXCR; each CDR3 protein has one entry. The sample lists about 200,000 distinct CDR3 sequences, around four fifths occurring once. J lost 10 bases, V lost 6 bases, and 9 bases had no gene match. Germline-derived CDR1 and CDR2 are KGHSH and LQKENI. This CDR3 region has 15 residues. General study points: Only about 7-24% of top clones showed up in all five tumor regions.

Co-extraction yielded RNA and DNA from 20-30 mg of unsorted bulk tissue. Turning to this clonotype: Its antigen is unknown.

The sample was tumor tissue from primary liver carcinoma. V usage is TRBV18 and J usage is TRBJ1-6; 10 bases are shared with TRBD1. The TCR sequence derives from a man in his forties with primary liver carcinoma and hepatitis B virus infection. The CDR3 here is CASSCRDRGKSPLHF. The CDR3 coding sequence is TGTGCCAGCTCGTGCCGGGACAGGGGTAAATCACCCCTCCACTTT.